This is a list of T cell receptor beta chains from one sample in a study of CD8 T cells in Susac syndrome. TCRdb itself ran the immunoSEQ multiplex PCR reads through MiXCR, one entry per CDR3 protein. Here the sample spans about 94,000 distinct CDR3 sequences, around 94% being singletons. The source material was CD4+ T cells from PBMCs. These receptors were taken from a human donor with Susac syndrome. Each CDR3 is given with its conserved first and last residue. A D gene is named only where the DNA matches it firmly. The size entry is marked missing in some rows and otherwise reads once, few, many or a size class.

d_call,clone_size,j_call,v_call,cdr3_aa,cdr3_nt
.,.,TRBJ1-5,TRBV19,CASRPWGPSGNQPQHF,TGTGCCAGTAGACCCTGGGGGCCCAGCGGCAATCAGCCCCAGCATTTT
.,once,TRBJ2-1,TRBV30,CAWEDYDNEQFF,TGTGCCTGGGAGGACTACGACAATGAGCAGTTCTTC
.,.,TRBJ1-1,TRBV20-1,CSAILTDRTEAFF,TGCAGTGCAATCTTGACGGATCGCACTGAAGCTTTCTTT
.,.,TRBJ1-1,TRBV13,CASSLGRRNTEAFF,TGTGCCAGCAGCTTAGGCCGTCGGAACACTGAAGCTTTCTTT
.,.,TRBJ1-6,TRBV6-5,CASSREGSVGSPLHF,TGTGCCAGCAGCCGGGAGGGATCGGTGGGTTCACCCCTCCACTTT
.,.,TRBJ2-7,TRBV6-6,CASSYSWQYF,TGTGCCAGCAGTTACTCGTGGCAGTACTTC
.,.,TRBJ2-3,TRBV3-1,CASSHRTDTQYF,TGTGCCAGCAGCCACCGCACAGATACGCAGTATTTT
.,.,TRBJ2-4,TRBV12-3/TRBV12-4,CASSLARRTAINIQYF,TGTGCCAGCAGTTTAGCGCGAAGGACAGCTATAAACATTCAGTACTTC
.,once,TRBJ2-5,TRBV7-9,CASSLGNVQETQYF,TGTGCCAGCAGCTTAGGTAACGTCCAAGAGACCCAGTACTTC
.,.,TRBJ1-4,TRBV29-1,CSASPTGTTNEKLFF,TGCAGCGCATCCCCTACCGGGACAACTAATGAAAAACTGTTTTTT
.,.,TRBJ2-4,TRBV9,CASSPEGDIQYF,TGTGCCAGCAGCCCCGAAGGGGACATTCAGTACTTC
.,.,TRBJ1-4,TRBV30,CAWSGGRADEKLFF,TGTGCCTGGAGTGGCGGCAGGGCGGATGAAAAACTGTTTTTT
.,.,TRBJ1-1,TRBV5-4,CASSPNWDTNTEAFF,TGTGCCAGCAGCCCGAATTGGGACACTAACACTGAAGCTTTCTTT
.,.,TRBJ2-2,TRBV5-4,CASSLVGFSDTGELFF,TGTGCCAGCAGCTTGGTGGGGTTTTCAGACACCGGGGAGCTGTTTTTT
.,.,TRBJ1-2,TRBV4-2,CASSQAGGANYGYTF,TGTGCCAGCAGCCAAGCCGGCGGAGCTAACTATGGCTACACCTTC
.,.,TRBJ1-5,TRBV20-1,CSARPTGPNHSNQPQHF,TGCAGTGCTAGACCGACAGGCCCTAACCATAGCAATCAGCCCCAGCATTTT
.,.,TRBJ1-1,TRBV7-2,CASSFGANTEAFF,TGTGCCAGCAGTTTCGGCGCTAACACTGAAGCTTTCTTT
.,.,TRBJ1-6,TRBV15,CATSREQANSPLHF,TGTGCCACCAGCAGAGAACAGGCAAATTCACCCCTCCACTTT
.,.,TRBJ2-5,TRBV12-3/TRBV12-4,CASSLEGETQYF,TGTGCCAGCAGTTTGGAAGGGGAGACCCAGTACTTC
.,.,TRBJ2-3,TRBV6-5,CASSYRGQVGDTQYF,TGTGCCAGCAGTTACCGAGGGCAGGTGGGAGATACGCAGTATTTT
.,.,TRBJ1-5,TRBV2,CASSLSGGNQPQHF,TGTGCCAGCAGCCTTAGTGGAGGCAATCAGCCCCAGCATTTT
.,.,TRBJ2-6,TRBV5-1,CASSGPWGSSGANVLTF,TGCGCCAGCAGCGGACCTTGGGGGAGCTCTGGGGCCAACGTCCTGACTTTC
.,.,TRBJ2-5,TRBV20-1,CSAPRVSRQETQYF,TGCAGTGCTCCCCGGGTCTCACGCCAAGAGACCCAGTACTTC
.,.,TRBJ2-3,TRBV11-2,CASSDQTDTQYF,TGTGCCAGCAGCGACCAAACAGATACGCAGTATTTT
.,.,TRBJ1-1,TRBV12-3/TRBV12-4,CASSLGGGSTEAFF,TGTGCCAGCAGTTTAGGAGGGGGTAGCACTGAAGCTTTCTTT
TRBD1,.,TRBJ2-1,TRBV15,CATSARTGVLDNEQFF,TGTGCCACCAGCGCCCGGACAGGGGTTCTAGACAATGAGCAGTTCTTC
.,.,TRBJ1-1,TRBV4-1,CASSYGRIPEAFF,TGCGCCAGCAGCTACGGCAGGATCCCTGAAGCTTTCTTT